What follows are 13 T cell receptor beta chains derived from one specimen sequenced in a study of blood T cell repertoires in COVID-19. The assay was immunoSEQ multiplex PCR, and TCRdb's table has in-frame clones only and misses some. The sample lists about 130,000 clones, around 81% occurring once. Source material: peripheral blood. These receptors all come from a woman between 45 and 65 years old with acute or convalescent COVID-19.

The CDR3 nucleotides are TGTGCCAGCAGGGAAAGGGACAGAATTTTCCCTGAAGCTTTCTTT. Translating gives CASRERDRIFPEAFF. The chain employs TRBV2 and TRBJ1-1, with TRBD1 identical over 7 bases. The V and J ends lost 6 bases and 6 bases, in that order; junction bases with no gene match: 13. The CDR3 covers 15 residues. Germline CDR1 reads SNHLY; CDR2 reads FYNNEI. The whole variable domain, remainder taken from reference TRBV2 and TRBJ1-1, is EPEVTQTPSHQVTQMGQEVILRCVPISNHLYFYWYRQILGQKVEFLVSFYNNEISEKSEIFDDQFSVERPDGSNFTLKIRSTKLEDSAMYFCASRERDRIFPEAFFGQGTRLTVV.

The chain recombines TRBV5-8 with TRBJ1-2; 8 nucleotides agree with TRBD1. Germline lookup yields CDR1 SGHTS and CDR2 YDEGEE. V gave up 4 bases and J gave up 8 bases; unmatched junction bases: 10. This CDR3 contains 14 residues. In DNA form, the CDR3 reads TGTGCCAGCAGCCTCGGACAGGGCTTTATGGGCTACACCTTC. This translates into CASSLGQGFMGYTF.

The chain joins TRBV28 to TRBJ2-7; perhaps TRBD1 as D (7 bases). V gave up 2 bases and J gave up 9 bases, with 11 bases separating them. CDR3 length: 12 residues. The V gene's germline CDR1 is MDHEN and CDR2 SYDVKM. The CDR3 loop reads CASSLNQGGQYF. In nucleotides, the CDR3 is TGTGCCAGCAGTTTAAATCAGGGGGGGCAGTACTTC.

This chain links TRBV19 with TRBJ2-3; TRBD2 is a possible D gene (7 bases). This CDR3 region has 17 residues. V was clipped by 5 bases and J by 1 base, with 19 bases between them. Germline CDR1 is LNHDA and CDR2 is SQIVND (reference sequence). The chain's CDR3 is CASSEVGGGLGTDTQYF. The CDR3 nucleotides read TGTGCCAGTAGTGAGGTAGGGGGGGGTCTGGGCACAGATACGCAGTATTTT.

This chain links TRBV9 with TRBJ2-1; TRBD2 might be the D (5 bases). This CDR3 is 16 amino acids long. Trimming shortened V by 4 bases and J by 5 bases, and 19 bases separated the two germline ends. Germline V gene lookup returns CDR1 SGDLS and CDR2 YYNGEE. The DNA of the CDR3 is TGTGCCAGCAGCCCCACTGGACTTTGGGCCGACAATGAGCAGTTCTTC. As protein: CASSPTGLWADNEQFF.

CDR3 sequence reads: CASSIAPEGIGYTF. The CDR3 nucleotides are TGTGCCAGTAGTATAGCCCCGGAGGGGATCGGCTACACCTTC. The V gene is TRBV19, the J gene TRBJ1-2; D perhaps matches TRBD1 (5 bases). Per germline, CDR1 LNHDA and CDR2 SQIVND (reference sequence). Trimming pared 1 base from V and 8 bases from J, leaving 14 bases between. The CDR3 contains 14 residues.

This chain links TRBV19 with TRBJ1-1; maybe TRBD1 (6 bases). V lost 6 bases and J lost 8, with 13 bases in between. CDR3 size: 12 residues. The V gene's germline CDR1 is LNHDA and CDR2 SQIVND (reference sequence). Here the CDR3 DNA reads TGTGCCAGTAGGGCTGGACAGAGCGAAGCTTTCTTT. Its translation is CASRAGQSEAFF. Full variable domain (remainder filled in from reference TRBV19 and TRBJ1-1): DGGITQSPKYLFRKEGQNVTLSCEQNLNHDAMYWYRQDPGQGLRLIYYSQIVNDFQKGDIAEGYSVSREKKESFPLTVTSAQKNPTAFYLCASRAGQSEAFFGQGTRLTVV.

The rearrangement uses TRBV7-6 and TRBJ2-1; 14 bases align to TRBD2. Germline CDR1 reads SGHVS; CDR2 reads FNYEAQ. V trimming: 1 base; J trimming: 7 bases; junction bases outside the gene matches: 12. This CDR3 region has 19 residues. Here the CDR3 reads CASSLEPFPGLAGVNEQFF. As DNA, the CDR3 is TGTGCCAGCAGCTTAGAACCTTTCCCGGGACTAGCGGGAGTGAATGAGCAGTTCTTC.

The chain joins TRBV5-1 to TRBJ2-1; TRBD2 aligns across 10 bases. Per the germline V gene, CDR1 is SGHRS and CDR2 is YFSETQ. CDR3 size: 17 residues. Trimming removed 1 base from V and 7 bases from J; junction bases left unmatched: 11. The CDR3 bases are TGCGCCAGCAGCTTGAATGCTGGGGCTAGCGGGGGAAATGAGCAGTTCTTC. Its translation is CASSLNAGASGGNEQFF.

This rearrangement joins TRBV30 to TRBJ2-3; 11 nucleotides match TRBD2. V gave up 3 bases and J gave up 10 bases; unmatched junction bases: 15. There are 16 residues in the CDR3. Per germline, CDR1 GTSNPN and CDR2 SVGIG (reference sequence). The CDR3 reads CAWRDLSGRAFSPQYF. DNA for the CDR3: TGTGCCTGGAGAGATCTTAGCGGGAGGGCCTTCTCTCCGCAGTATTTT.

A single count supports this clone. The V call is TRBV24-1, the J call TRBJ2-1; tentative D call: TRBD2 (6 bases). The CDR3 covers 16 residues. With 5 bases removed from V and 0 bases from J, the gap between germline ends came to 13 bases. Germline CDR1 KGHDR, CDR2 SFDVKD. The CDR3 coding sequence is TGTGCCACCAGTGGTTTAGCGGCTAGCTCCTACAATGAGCAGTTCTTC. This translates into CATSGLAASSYNEQFF.

This sequence joins TRBV29-1 and TRBJ2-3, with TRBD1 matching over 7 bases. This CDR3 region has 14 residues. The V segment lost 6 bases and the J segment 4 bases; nucleotides outside the gene matches: 10. Germline V gene lookup returns CDR1 SQVTM and CDR2 ANQGSEA. The CDR3 loop is CSVNYRGVADTQYF. The CDR3, as DNA: TGCAGCGTGAACTACAGGGGAGTCGCAGATACGCAGTATTTT.

In its sample, this clone was seen once. The gene calls are TRBV24-1 and TRBJ2-2, with 7 positions matching TRBD2. This CDR3 spans 16 amino acids. V shed 5 bases, J shed 2 bases, and the junction held 7 bases outside the gene matches. The germline V gene has CDR1 KGHDR and CDR2 SFDVKD. CDR3 amino acids: CATSATLAPNTGELFF. Written as DNA, the CDR3 is TGTGCCACCAGTGCCACACTAGCGCCAAACACCGGGGAGCTGTTTTTT.